This T cell receptor beta chain appears in the sequencing data of a study of immune cell composition in non-small cell lung cancer. Study-wide points: Tumour TCR-beta clonality was not significantly tied to smoking pack-years. Tumour-associated clones >0.5% occurred in approximately 32% of adenocarcinomas, about four fifths of squamous. In adenocarcinoma, maximal tumour-associated clone frequency tracked TIL tumour reactivity.

Generated by immunoSEQ multiplex PCR, the TCRdb table keeps only in-frame clones and is missing some. The table has 5,000 to 7,000 clones, roughly nine tenths seen once; the top ten hold less than 8%. Concerning this clone: Its antigen remains unidentified.

Trimming removed 5 bases at V and 2 bases at J, with 10 bases between. This CDR3 comprises 13 residues. The germline CDR1 and CDR2 sequences are SGHTA and FQGNSA. Normal lung was taken at the farthest possible site, at least 3 cm from tumour. The source is a human donor with non-small cell lung cancer. The sequenced sample consisted of non-adjacent lung tissue. The rearrangement joins TRBV7-2 to TRBJ2-7, with D possibly TRBD1 on 6 matching bases. The DNA of the CDR3 is TGTGCCAGCAGCCAACAGGGTCCCTACGAGCAGTACTTC. It specifies CASSQQGPYEQYF.